Each of the 22 T cell receptor beta chains below was sequenced from the same sample in a study of shared clonotypes between healthy human individuals. The repertoire was sequenced with immunoSEQ multiplex PCR; TCRdb's copy has only in-frame clones and lacks some. Here the sample spans a few million clones, approximately 92% being singletons. Sequencing input: naive CD4+ T cells sorted from blood. The subset was: CD45RA+ positively selected. These TCRs come from a man between 18 and 29 years old in good health.

This chain joins TRBV7-2 and TRBJ2-7, with a possible D match to TRBD2 (6 bases). This CDR3 has 15 residues. Germline assignment: CDR1 SGHTA and CDR2 FQGNSA. The germline V and J ends were trimmed by 3 bases and 5 bases, with 17 bases remaining between them. CDR3 bases: TGTGCCAGCAGCTTGGCTTGGAGGGCAACCGACGAGCAGTACTTC. Translating gives CASSLAWRATDEQYF.

The rearrangement uses TRBV6-5 and TRBJ1-1, with D maybe TRBD1 (5 bases). The V gene's germline CDR1 is MNHEY and CDR2 SVGAGI. There are 14 residues in the CDR3. Trimming removed 7 bases at V and 3 bases at J, with 15 bases between. CDR3 loop: CASTVWGSDTEAFF. CDR3 coding DNA: TGTGCCAGCACCGTGTGGGGGAGTGACACTGAAGCTTTCTTT.

This sequence joins TRBV18 and TRBJ2-7; D not certain. Germline-derived CDR1 and CDR2 are KGHSH and LQKENI. With 2 bases removed from V and 0 bases from J, the gap between germline ends came to 14 bases. CDR3 length: 16 amino acids. The CDR3 DNA is TGTGCCAGCTCACCATCGCAGGAAAGCCGCTCCTACGAGCAGTACTTC. Its translation is CASSPSQESRSYEQYF.

The rearrangement links TRBV28 to TRBJ2-5, with 8 positions matching TRBD1. After removal of 3 bases from V and 5 bases from J, the junction contained 8 bases not matched to a gene. The CDR3 covers 15 residues. Germline-derived CDR1 and CDR2 are MDHEN and SYDVKM. The CDR3 nucleotides read TGTGCCAGCAGTTTGGGACAGGCGACTTCGGAGACCCAGTACTTC. As protein: CASSLGQATSETQYF.

The chain couples TRBV11-2 to TRBJ2-3, with TRBD2 identical over 7 bases. The CDR3 has 18 amino acids. Trimming took 3 bases from V and 1 from J; bases not matched to a gene: 13. Germline loops: CDR1 SGHAT, CDR2 FQNNGV. CDR3 in amino acids: CASSFYSAGVRGTDTQYF. Here the CDR3 DNA reads TGTGCCAGCAGCTTTTACTCCGCGGGAGTTCGGGGCACAGATACGCAGTATTTT.

This clone was counted a single time. The chain links TRBV4-1 to TRBJ2-1, with D tentatively TRBD2 (6 bases). The germline CDR1 and CDR2 sequences are MGHRA and YSYEKL. The V gene lost 1 base and the J gene lost 7 bases, with 17 bases spanning the gap. CDR3 length: 16 amino acids. In DNA, the CDR3 is TGCGCCAGCAGCCAAGGGGAGGCTAGTGGGAGGAATGAGCAGTTCTTC. Its translation: CASSQGEASGRNEQFF.

This clone was detected once. At the DNA level, this CDR3 is encoded by other sequences in the same sample as well. The chain uses TRBV19 and TRBJ2-3; the match to TRBD2 covers 11 bases. CDR3 length equals 14 residues. Per germline, CDR1 LNHDA and CDR2 SQIVND (reference sequence). Unmatched junction bases numbered 2, after V lost 5 bases and J lost 4 bases. CDR3 nucleotide sequence: TGTGCCAGTAGTTTACTAGCGGGAGCAGATACGCAGTATTTT. This encodes CASSLLAGADTQYF.

This chain links TRBV18 with TRBJ2-3, with D possibly being TRBD2 (6 bases). V was trimmed by 0 bases and J by 2 bases, leaving 12 bases between them. Germline CDR1 KGHSH, CDR2 LQKENI. The CDR3 has 16 amino acids. The CDR3 protein is CASSPPWEAITDTQYF. CDR3 DNA: TGTGCCAGCTCACCACCTTGGGAGGCGATCACAGATACGCAGTATTTT. Complete variable domain (other parts from reference TRBV18 and TRBJ2-3): NAGVMQNPRHLVRRRGQEARLRCSPMKGHSHVYWYRQLPEEGLKFMVYLQKENIIDESGMPKERFSAEFPKEGPSILRIQQVVRGDSAAYFCASSPPWEAITDTQYFGPGTRLTVL.

This chain uses TRBV5-5 with TRBJ1-2; no firm D call. CDR3 size: 13 residues. The V end was cut by 2 bases, the J end by 3 bases, with 8 bases between. Germline CDR1 and CDR2: SGHKS and YYEKEE (reference sequence). The CDR3 DNA follows: TGTGCCAGCAGCTTAGGCTCTGACTATGGCTACACCTTC. Amino acids: CASSLGSDYGYTF.

This chain connects TRBV4-1 to TRBJ2-4; tentative D call: TRBD2 (6 bases). V lost 3 bases and J 3 bases, leaving 9 bases between the germline ends. The V gene's germline CDR1 is MGHRA and CDR2 YSYEKL. The CDR3 loop spans 14 amino acids. CDR3 coding DNA: TGCGCCAGCAGCCATGGGGACTTCAAAAACATTCAGTACTTC. Protein sequence: CASSHGDFKNIQYF.

The chain carries TRBV11-2 and TRBJ2-2; possibly TRBD2 for D (6 bases). This CDR3 is 15 amino acids long. Germline V lookup: CDR1 SGHAT, CDR2 FQNNGV. Trimming stripped 3 bases from V and 6 bases from J, with 14 bases between. The CDR3 sequence is CASSFPRLEPGELFF. In DNA, the CDR3 is TGTGCCAGCAGCTTCCCTCGACTAGAACCCGGGGAGCTGTTTTTT.

The rearrangement joins TRBV6-6 to TRBJ2-2; D gene unclear. The germline V gene encodes CDR1 MNHNY and CDR2 SVGAGI (reference sequence). This CDR3 is built from 15 residues. Trimming cost V 2 bases and J 2 bases, with 9 bases left between them. CDR3 region: CASSYLLPNTGELFF. In DNA form, the CDR3 reads TGTGCCAGCAGTTACCTCCTTCCCAACACCGGGGAGCTGTTTTTT.

The count of this clone is one. The rearrangement joins TRBV7-2 to TRBJ2-2, with 14 bases that match TRBD2. Germline trimming cut 0 bases from V and 5 bases from J; bases unmatched to any gene: 14. Germline V gene sequence: CDR1 SGHTA, CDR2 FQGNSA. CDR3 length equals 21 residues. The DNA for the CDR3 is TGTGCCAGCAGCTTAGCTTCTAAGACTAGCGGGAGGGAAAGAGGGACCGGGGAGCTGTTTTTT. This encodes CASSLASKTSGRERGTGELFF.

The chain uses TRBV27 and TRBJ2-2, with D perhaps matching TRBD1 or TRBD2 (5 bases each). V lost 6 bases to trimming and J lost 0 bases, with 8 bases between them. This CDR3 comprises 14 residues. Germline V lookup: CDR1 MNHEY, CDR2 SMNVEV (reference sequence). The CDR3 DNA follows: TGTGCCAGCAGGGGGACGTCGAACACCGGGGAGCTGTTTTTT. Translating gives CASRGTSNTGELFF.

This chain joins TRBV10-3 and TRBJ2-5; D unresolved. Germline values: CDR1 ENHRY, CDR2 SYGVKD. The CDR3 runs to 12 residues. V shed 4 bases and J shed 1 base, with 4 bases lying between them. CDR3 DNA: TGTGCCATCAGTGGGGCCCAAGAGACCCAGTACTTC. Translating it yields CAISGAQETQYF.

DNA of the CDR3: TGTGCCAGCAGCTTCAACAGGGGAGGGGGCTACGAGCAGTACTTC. Translation gives CASSFNRGGGYEQYF. The rearrangement joins TRBV11-2 to TRBJ2-7; D is tentatively TRBD1 or TRBD2 (7 bases each). CDR1 and CDR2 (germline): SGHAT, FQNNGV. The CDR3 length is 15 residues. V lost 3 bases and J lost 3, with 15 bases in between.

This clone was counted a single time. The genes are TRBV6-5 and TRBJ2-2, with D perhaps TRBD1 or TRBD2 (5 bases each). This CDR3 is built from 15 residues. Trimming removed 8 bases at V and 1 base at J, with 14 bases between. Germline V gives CDR1 MNHEY, CDR2 SVGAGI. The CDR3: CASGTPLRNTGELFF. In nucleotides, the CDR3 is TGTGCCAGCGGGACCCCGCTGAGGAACACCGGGGAGCTGTTTTTT.

V is TRBV6-5 and J is TRBJ2-7, with D perhaps TRBD1 or TRBD2 (5 bases each). From germline, CDR1 is MNHEY and CDR2 SVGAGI. V gave up 2 bases and J gave up 5 bases, with 7 bases separating them. This CDR3 contains 12 residues. CDR3 protein: CASSYRGDEQYF. The CDR3, as DNA: TGTGCCAGCAGTTACCGGGGCGACGAGCAGTACTTC.

The chain has TRBV6-5 and TRBJ1-2; D is uncertain. The CDR3 sequence is 15 residues long. Trimming pared 2 bases from V and 0 bases from J, leaving 10 bases between. The germline gives CDR1 MNHEY, CDR2 SVGAGI. CDR3 coding DNA: TGTGCCAGCAGTTACGTCGTAGACCCTAACTATGGCTACACCTTC. Its translation: CASSYVVDPNYGYTF.

The chain has TRBV28 and TRBJ2-1; D possibly matches TRBD1 or TRBD2 (5 bases each). The CDR3 spans 14 residues. Germline loops: CDR1 MDHEN, CDR2 SYDVKM. Trimming stripped 5 bases from V and 6 bases from J, with 14 bases between. CDR3 DNA sequence: TGTGCCAGCAGTGCGTCGGGACCCAGCAATGAGCAGTTCTTC. Translation: CASSASGPSNEQFF.

The V call is TRBV11-3, the J call TRBJ2-2, with D perhaps matching TRBD2 (5 bases). V lost 1 base and J lost 2, with 11 bases in between. CDR1 is SGHNT and CDR2 is YENEEA in the germline V gene. The CDR3 has 16 residues. This chain's CDR3 is CASSLVSSRNTGELFF. Here the CDR3 DNA reads TGTGCCAGCAGCTTAGTTTCTAGCCGTAACACCGGGGAGCTGTTTTTT.

This clone was picked up one time. This rearrangement joins TRBV6-1 to TRBJ2-1, with a weak D call TRBD2 (5 bases). Trimming stripped 3 bases from V and 4 bases from J, with 16 bases between. From germline, CDR1 is MNHNS and CDR2 SASEGT. The CDR3 has 16 amino acids. CDR3 bases: TGTGCCAGCAGTGATCAGGAGGCCCATGGGTACAATGAGCAGTTCTTC. This translates into CASSDQEAHGYNEQFF.